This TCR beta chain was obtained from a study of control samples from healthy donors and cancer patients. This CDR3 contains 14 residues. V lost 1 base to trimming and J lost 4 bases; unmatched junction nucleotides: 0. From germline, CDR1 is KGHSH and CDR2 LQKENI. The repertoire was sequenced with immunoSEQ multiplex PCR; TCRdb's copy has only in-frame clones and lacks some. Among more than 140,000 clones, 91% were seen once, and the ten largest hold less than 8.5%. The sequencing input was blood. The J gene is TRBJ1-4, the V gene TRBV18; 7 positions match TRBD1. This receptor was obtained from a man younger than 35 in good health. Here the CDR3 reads CASSPRDSNEKLFF. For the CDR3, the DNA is TGTGCCAGCTCACCACGGGACAGTAATGAAAAACTGTTTTTT. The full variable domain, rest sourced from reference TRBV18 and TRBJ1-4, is NAGVMQNPRHLVRRRGQEARLRCSPMKGHSHVYWYRQLPEEGLKFMVYLQKENIIDESGMPKERFSAEFPKEGPSILRIQQVVRGDSAAYFCASSPRDSNEKLFFGSGTQLSVL.